These 5 T cell receptor beta chains were all obtained from the same sample, sequenced in a study of beta chain features in type 1 diabetes. TCRB transcripts that were expressed got sequenced, as all of the isolated RNA had been reverse transcribed. Clones were read by immunoSEQ multiplex PCR, and TCRdb kept only the in-frame ones, dropping some. The data hold more than 350,000 clones, with approximately 10% observed a single time. Sequencing was carried out using naive CD4+ T cells from blood. Source of these receptors: a young woman in good health.

The chain uses TRBV15 and TRBJ1-5; TRBD1 agrees at 7 bases. V lost 8 bases, J lost 1 base, and 2 bases stayed unmatched. Germline V CDR1 and CDR2: LNHNV, YYDKDF (reference sequence). The CDR3 extends over 13 amino acids. CDR3 protein: CATGTASNQPQHF. DNA of the CDR3: TGTGCCACCGGGACAGCCAGCAATCAGCCCCAGCATTTT.

This clone was detected only a few times. The chain uses TRBV9 and TRBJ1-2; no reliable D call. Per the germline V gene, CDR1 is SGDLS and CDR2 is YYNGEE. Between the trimmed V and J ends, which lost 4 bases and 4 bases, there was a span of 26 bases. The CDR3 runs to 18 residues. The chain's CDR3 is CASSRSPRPDQDAYGYTF. As DNA, the CDR3 is TGTGCCAGCAGCAGATCACCCCGACCTGACCAGGATGCCTATGGCTACACCTTC. Variable domain in full (rest from reference TRBV9 and TRBJ1-2): DSGVTQTPKHLITATGQRVTLRCSPRSGDLSVYWYQQSLDQGLQFLIQYYNGEERAKGNILERFSAQQFPDLHSELNLSSLELGDSALYFCASSRSPRPDQDAYGYTFGSGTRLTVV.

The rearrangement joins TRBV6-5 to TRBJ2-7, with 8 positions matching TRBD2. The trim removed 6 bases at V and 2 bases at J, leaving 6 bases unmatched. CDR1 is MNHEY and CDR2 is SVGAGI in the germline V gene. There are 14 residues in the CDR3. Here the CDR3 reads CASSLTSGTYEQYF. DNA for the CDR3: TGTGCCAGCAGCCTTACTAGCGGTACCTACGAGCAGTACTTC.

This clone has a single count. The CDR3 spells CASSLRQGWDEQYF. The CDR3 region has the DNA TGTGCCAGCAGCTTACGACAGGGTTGGGACGAGCAGTACTTC. V and J are TRBV7-9 and TRBJ2-7; TRBD1 agrees at 7 bases. The germline V gene has CDR1 SEHNR and CDR2 FQNEAQ (reference sequence). V trimming: 2 bases; J trimming: 5 bases; junction bases outside the gene matches: 6. There are 14 residues in the CDR3.

V usage is TRBV12-5 and J usage is TRBJ2-3; D is possibly TRBD1 or TRBD2 (6 bases each). Trimming shortened V by 7 bases and J by 2 bases, and 13 bases separated the two germline ends. Germline assignment: CDR1 LGHNT and CDR2 FRNRAP. CDR3 length: 14 residues. The CDR3 nucleotides read TGTGCTAGTGCCAAAGGGGGGCCCACAGATACGCAGTATTTT. Protein sequence: CASAKGGPTDTQYF. The complete variable domain, with remaining parts taken from reference TRBV12-5 and TRBJ2-3, reads DARVTQTPRHKVTEMGQEVTMRCQPILGHNTVFWYRQTMMQGLELLAYFRNRAPLDDSGMPKDRFSAEMPDATLATLKIQPSEPRDSAVYFCASAKGGPTDTQYFGPGTRLTVL.